These 10 T cell receptor beta chains originate from one sample sequenced in a study of T cell changes during pregnancy in multiple sclerosis. The protocol was immunoSEQ multiplex PCR, while the TCRdb copy is restricted to in-frame clones and leaves out a portion. The profile shows about 41,000 clones, 80% to 90% of them singletons. The input for sequencing was CD4+ T cells from peripheral blood mononuclear cells, taken in the first trimester of pregnancy. The receptors come from a female donor with multiple sclerosis, enrolled in a pregnancy study.

This clone was recorded only once. The chain has TRBV5-1 and TRBJ2-6; TRBD1 matches at 7 bases. The CDR3 length is 14 residues. Germline CDR1 reads SGHRS; CDR2 reads YFSETQ. Trimming at V came to 6 bases and at J to 2 bases, leaving 2 bases not matched to a gene. The CDR3 protein is CASTDRAGANVLTF. In DNA form, the CDR3 reads TGCGCCAGCACTGACAGGGCTGGGGCCAACGTCCTGACTTTC. Variable domain in full (rest from reference TRBV5-1 and TRBJ2-6): KAGVTQTPRYLIKTRGQQVTLSCSPISGHRSVSWYQQTPGQGLQFLFEYFSETQRNKGNFPGRFSGRQFSNSRSEMNVSTLELGDSALYLCASTDRAGANVLTFGAGSRLTVL.

V usage is TRBV9 and J usage is TRBJ2-7, with 7 bases aligning to TRBD1. The CDR3 sequence is 15 residues long. V gave up 3 bases and J gave up 0 bases; unmatched junction bases: 6. Germline V gives CDR1 SGDLS, CDR2 YYNGEE. The CDR3 reads CASSAGTVFSYEQYF. CDR3 DNA sequence: TGTGCCAGCAGCGCCGGGACAGTTTTCTCCTACGAGCAGTACTTC.

V is TRBV6-6 and J is TRBJ1-1; 7 nucleotides align to TRBD1. CDR3 length equals 15 residues. CDR1 and CDR2 from the germline V gene are MNHNY and SVGAGI (reference sequence). Trimming took 2 bases from V and 0 from J; bases not matched to a gene: 3. CDR3 nucleotides: TGTGCCAGCAGTTACAAGGGACAGCTGAACACTGAAGCTTTCTTT. It translates to CASSYKGQLNTEAFF.

J is TRBJ2-1 and V is TRBV11-2; TRBD2 aligns across 8 bases. The germline gives CDR1 SGHAT, CDR2 FQNNGV. V lost 5 bases to trimming and J lost 1 base; unmatched junction nucleotides: 7. There are 16 residues in the CDR3. The CDR3 region is CASSRGGTRSYNEQFF. CDR3 coding DNA: TGTGCCAGCAGCCGGGGGGGGACTCGTTCCTACAATGAGCAGTTCTTC.

V is TRBV7-9 and J is TRBJ2-2; 11 bases match TRBD2. The CDR3 contains 16 residues. The trim removed 3 bases at V and 5 bases at J, leaving 5 bases unmatched. Germline assignment: CDR1 SEHNR and CDR2 FQNEAQ (reference sequence). The CDR3 loop is CASSFTSGRGTGELFF. CDR3 DNA sequence: TGTGCCAGCAGCTTTACTAGCGGGAGAGGGACCGGGGAGCTGTTTTTT.

V usage is TRBV28 and J usage is TRBJ1-2; 8 bases line up with TRBD1. The CDR3 consists of 13 residues. V was pared by 8 bases and J by 5 bases, with 7 bases of the junction left unmatched. From germline, CDR1 is MDHEN and CDR2 SYDVKM. As DNA, the CDR3 is TGTGCCAGCGGGATTCAGGGGGCTTATGGCTACACCTTC. It translates to CASGIQGAYGYTF.

The chain is built from TRBV18 and TRBJ2-1, with D perhaps matching TRBD1 (5 bases). V was pared by 3 bases and J by 0 bases, with 9 bases between. CDR1 and CDR2 from the germline V gene are KGHSH and LQKENI. The CDR3 spans 15 residues. This chain's CDR3 is CASSPGPSSYNEQFF. The CDR3 region has the DNA TGTGCCAGCTCACCGGGGCCGAGCTCCTACAATGAGCAGTTCTTC.

The chain links TRBV28 to TRBJ1-5; possibly TRBD1 for D (5 bases). Germline-derived CDR1 and CDR2 are MDHEN and SYDVKM. Trimming shortened V by 5 bases and J by 7 bases, and 15 bases separated the two germline ends. The CDR3 totals 14 residues. The CDR3 sequence: CASSNTGLGQPQHF. The DNA of the CDR3 is TGTGCCAGCAGTAACACAGGATTAGGGCAGCCCCAGCATTTT.

The chain recombines TRBV18 with TRBJ1-5; 11 bases fit TRBD1. J was trimmed by 5 bases and V by 5 bases; bases with no gene match: 5. Germline V CDR1 and CDR2: KGHSH, LQKENI. The CDR3 consists of 15 residues. CDR3 sequence reads: CASSAGTGGYQPQHF. CDR3 in DNA: TGTGCCAGCTCAGCCGGGACAGGGGGATATCAGCCCCAGCATTTT.

The V call is TRBV30, the J call TRBJ2-2; 7 positions agree with TRBD1. Germline V gene data show CDR1 as GTSNPN and CDR2 as SVGIG (reference sequence). After removal of 0 bases from V and 6 bases from J, the junction contained 7 bases not matched to a gene. The CDR3 spans 15 residues. CDR3 nucleotides: TGTGCCTGGAGTGTAGGACAGGCCGTGGCCGGGGAGCTGTTTTTT. As protein: CAWSVGQAVAGELFF.